These 9 T cell receptor beta chains were sequenced from one sample in a study of cytomegalovirus exposure and HLA in healthy donors. PCR was performed using 60 Vbeta and 13 Jbeta primers. Some clones are missing from TCRdb's copy, which holds only in-frame ones; the method was immunoSEQ multiplex PCR. This table holds roughly 150,000 clones, roughly 81% found once. Sequenced: PBMCs. All receptors come from a man aged 25 to 40 in good health and CMV-seropositive.

This chain joins TRBV5-1 and TRBJ2-6; TRBD2 might be the D (5 bases). Germline assignment: CDR1 SGHRS and CDR2 YFSETQ. The CDR3 runs 17 residues. Trimming pared 4 bases from V and 0 bases from J, leaving 14 bases between. CDR3 nucleotides: TGCGCCAGCAGCGATTTACCGCGGGCCTCTGGGGCCAACGTCCTGACTTTC. Protein: CASSDLPRASGANVLTF.

This rearrangement joins TRBV30 to TRBJ2-7; a weak D match, TRBD2 (6 bases). The CDR3 spans 12 residues. Looked up from germline, CDR1 is GTSNPN and CDR2 is SVGIG (reference sequence). Trimming cost V 4 bases and J 5 bases, with 12 bases left between them. The CDR3 nucleotides are TGTGCCTGGATGGTGGAGGGCCACGAGCAGTACTTC. Its protein product is CAWMVEGHEQYF.

The chain combines TRBV6-1 with TRBJ1-5; 9 bases align to TRBD1. This CDR3 is 15 amino acids long. Germline values: CDR1 MNHNS, CDR2 SASEGT. J was trimmed by 6 bases and V by 6 bases; bases with no gene match: 9. In DNA form, the CDR3 reads TGTGCCAGCAGGGATACGGGACAGGGCTTTCAGCCCCAGCATTTT. Encoded protein: CASRDTGQGFQPQHF.

The chain's CDR3 is CASSPDSRNEKLFF. DNA for the CDR3: TGTGCCAGCAGCCCCGACAGTAGAAATGAAAAACTGTTTTTT. The chain carries TRBV5-4 and TRBJ1-4; perhaps TRBD1 as D (5 bases). The germline V and J ends were trimmed by 4 bases and 5 bases, with 12 bases remaining between them. The CDR3 covers 14 residues. Germline V gives CDR1 SGHNT, CDR2 YYREEE (reference sequence).

The V and J genes are TRBV2 and TRBJ1-2; 10 bases agree with TRBD1. V lost 4 bases and J lost 8; bases outside the gene matches: 1. This CDR3 has 12 residues. Germline CDR1 and CDR2: SNHLY and FYNNEI. The CDR3 is CASSGQGAGYTF. DNA for the CDR3: TGTGCCAGCAGTGGACAGGGGGCGGGCTACACCTTC.

The genes are TRBV6-4 and TRBJ2-7; D perhaps matches TRBD1 (5 bases). Germline CDR1 is MRHNA and CDR2 is SNTAGT. The germline V and J ends were trimmed by 1 base and 4 bases, with 11 bases remaining between them. The CDR3 runs to 14 residues. The CDR3 bases are TGTGCCAGCAGTGACTTGGGTGGGGCGTACGAGCAGTACGTC. Protein product: CASSDLGGAYEQYV.

In the case of this clone: A junction boundary mismatches the germline segment, possibly from a read error. This rearrangement joins TRBV30 to TRBJ1-2, with 7 nucleotides matching TRBD1. CDR3 length: 13 amino acids. Germline loops: CDR1 GTSNPN, CDR2 SVGIG (reference sequence). The CDR3 DNA is TGTGCCTGGACCCGACAGGGCGCGAATGGCTACGCCTTC. Protein: CAWTRQGANGYAF. Drawing the rest from reference TRBV30 and TRBJ1-2, the complete variable domain is SQTIHQWPATLVQPVGSPLSLECTVEGTSNPNLYWYRQAAGRGLQLLFYSVGIGQISSEVPQNLSASRPQDRQFILSSKKLLLSDSGFYLCAWTRQGANGYAFGSGTRLTVV.

This chain joins TRBV11-3 and TRBJ1-6; no clear D gene. Germline-derived CDR1 and CDR2 are SGHNT and YENEEA. The CDR3 totals 14 residues. Between the trimmed V and J ends, which lost 0 bases and 4 bases, there was a span of 4 bases. This chain's CDR3 is CASSLDPYNSPLHF. CDR3 DNA: TGTGCCAGCAGCTTAGATCCGTATAATTCACCCCTCCACTTT.

The V gene is TRBV27, the J gene TRBJ1-5; D unresolved. The CDR3 sequence is 15 residues long. Trimming stripped 4 bases from V and 1 base from J, with 11 bases between. From germline, CDR1 is MNHEY and CDR2 SMNVEV (reference sequence). CDR3 coding DNA: TGTGCCAGCAGTTCCGGGAGGGCAAGCAATCAGCCCCAGCATTTT. This sequence encodes CASSSGRASNQPQHF.